The rows below give T cell receptor beta chains drawn from one sample of a study of T cell changes during pregnancy in multiple sclerosis. This table comes from immunoSEQ multiplex PCR, and its TCRdb copy is limited to in-frame clones, with some not included. The sample lists 40,000 to 50,000 clones; 85% to 95% were seen once. Specimen: CD4+ T cells from peripheral blood mononuclear cells, collected in the second trimester of pregnancy. The receptor source for this set is a female donor in good health, enrolled as a control in a pregnancy study. Both conserved end residues are part of each CDR3. A D gene is named only where the DNA matches it firmly. Clone sizes are given selectively: once, few, many, or a class where the clone is expanded.

J gene: TRBJ2-5
clone size: -
V gene: TRBV7-7
D gene: -
CDR3 protein: CASSLAGVRETQYF
CDR3 DNA: TGTGCCAGCAGCTTAGCCGGGGTGCGAGAGACCCAGTACTTC

J gene: TRBJ1-1
clone size: -
V gene: TRBV5-8
D gene: TRBD1
CDR3 protein: CASREETGVITEAFF
CDR3 DNA: TGTGCCAGCAGGGAAGAGACAGGGGTTATCACTGAAGCTTTCTTT

J gene: TRBJ1-3
clone size: -
V gene: TRBV2
D gene: -
CDR3 protein: CASSDFGGSRGNTIYF
CDR3 DNA: TGTGCCAGCAGTGACTTCGGGGGATCGCGGGGAAACACCATATATTTT

J gene: TRBJ1-2
clone size: -
V gene: TRBV4-3
D gene: -
CDR3 protein: CASSQEPPLRGYTF
CDR3 DNA: TGCGCCAGCAGCCAAGAACCCCCCCTTCGGGGCTACACCTTC

J gene: TRBJ2-7
clone size: -
V gene: TRBV18
D gene: TRBD2
CDR3 protein: CASSPTSGGAYEQYF
CDR3 DNA: TGTGCCAGCTCACCCACTAGCGGGGGGGCCTACGAGCAGTACTTC

J gene: TRBJ1-3
clone size: -
V gene: TRBV5-1
D gene: -
CDR3 protein: CASSLDGQSGNTIYF
CDR3 DNA: TGCGCCAGCAGCTTGGACGGACAGTCCGGAAACACCATATATTTT

J gene: TRBJ1-4
clone size: -
V gene: TRBV6-5
D gene: TRBD1
CDR3 protein: CASTTGTGGAEKLFF
CDR3 DNA: TGTGCCAGCACCACGGGTACAGGGGGGGCTGAAAAACTGTTTTTT

J gene: TRBJ1-5
clone size: -
V gene: TRBV19
D gene: TRBD1
CDR3 protein: CASDSAGRGFRGNQPQHF
CDR3 DNA: TGTGCCAGTGACTCGGCAGGCAGGGGGTTTCGTGGCAATCAGCCCCAGCATTTT

J gene: TRBJ1-5
clone size: once
V gene: TRBV2
D gene: -
CDR3 protein: CASSELSGLGASNQPQHF
CDR3 DNA: TGTGCCAGCAGTGAATTATCGGGCCTGGGGGCCAGCAATCAGCCCCAGCATTTT

J gene: TRBJ2-2
clone size: -
V gene: TRBV2
D gene: TRBD2
CDR3 protein: CASVSGDNTGELFF
CDR3 DNA: TGTGCCAGCGTAAGCGGGGATAACACCGGGGAGCTGTTTTTT

J gene: TRBJ1-2
clone size: -
V gene: TRBV18
D gene: -
CDR3 protein: CASSPPTGPDYGYTF
CDR3 DNA: TGTGCCAGCTCACCACCTACAGGGCCGGACTATGGCTACACCTTC

J gene: TRBJ2-1
clone size: -
V gene: TRBV7-2
D gene: -
CDR3 protein: CASSSGGYNEQFF
CDR3 DNA: TGTGCCAGCAGCTCCGGGGGCTACAATGAGCAGTTCTTC

J gene: TRBJ2-1
clone size: -
V gene: TRBV7-6
D gene: TRBD1
CDR3 protein: CASSLDPGQGVRQFF
CDR3 DNA: TGTGCCAGCAGCTTAGATCCCGGACAGGGGGTCCGGCAGTTCTTC

J gene: TRBJ2-3
clone size: -
V gene: TRBV4-3
D gene: -
CDR3 protein: CASSQESQARGDTQYF
CDR3 DNA: TGCGCCAGCAGCCAAGAGTCCCAGGCCCGAGGGGATACGCAGTATTTT

J gene: TRBJ1-2
clone size: -
V gene: TRBV7-8
D gene: -
CDR3 protein: CASSLAGRWGYTF
CDR3 DNA: TGTGCCAGCAGCTTAGCGGGGAGATGGGGCTACACCTTC

J gene: TRBJ2-1
clone size: -
V gene: TRBV10-1
D gene: TRBD2
CDR3 protein: CASSATSGLIYNEQFF
CDR3 DNA: TGCGCCAGCAGTGCCACTAGCGGACTTATCTACAATGAGCAGTTCTTC

J gene: TRBJ2-7
clone size: -
V gene: TRBV18
D gene: -
CDR3 protein: CASSPRGLEQYF
CDR3 DNA: TGTGCCAGCTCACCACGAGGACTCGAGCAGTACTTC

J gene: TRBJ2-6
clone size: -
V gene: TRBV6-6
D gene: -
CDR3 protein: CASFSTSSGANVLTF
CDR3 DNA: TGTGCCAGCTTTAGTACCTCCTCTGGGGCCAACGTCCTGACTTTC

J gene: TRBJ1-4
clone size: -
V gene: TRBV2
D gene: -
CDR3 protein: CASNARTLDEKLFF
CDR3 DNA: TGTGCCAGCAATGCAAGGACACTCGATGAAAAACTGTTTTTT

J gene: TRBJ1-2
clone size: -
V gene: TRBV9
D gene: -
CDR3 protein: CASSVAQDSLGDGYTF
CDR3 DNA: TGTGCCAGCAGCGTGGCCCAGGACAGCTTAGGGGATGGCTACACCTTC

J gene: TRBJ2-3
clone size: -
V gene: TRBV5-4
D gene: TRBD1
CDR3 protein: CASSLGSTGGSDTQYF
CDR3 DNA: TGTGCCAGCAGCTTGGGATCGACAGGGGGGTCAGATACGCAGTATTTT

J gene: TRBJ1-5
clone size: few
V gene: TRBV6-6
D gene: -
CDR3 protein: CASMPVVGQFNQPQHF
CDR3 DNA: TGTGCCAGCATGCCTGTGGTCGGACAGTTCAATCAGCCCCAGCATTTT

J gene: TRBJ2-2
clone size: -
V gene: TRBV4-1
D gene: TRBD2
CDR3 protein: CASSQGLGRGGLNTGELFF
CDR3 DNA: TGCGCCAGCAGCCAAGGGCTGGGGCGGGGGGGCCTGAACACCGGGGAGCTGTTTTTT

J gene: TRBJ1-4
clone size: once
V gene: TRBV27
D gene: TRBD1
CDR3 protein: CASSLGQGKGKLFF
CDR3 DNA: TGTGCCAGCAGTCTAGGACAGGGAAAGGGAAAACTGTTTTTT

J gene: TRBJ2-1
clone size: -
V gene: TRBV11-3
D gene: TRBD2
CDR3 protein: CASSSQLAGAWNEQFF
CDR3 DNA: TGTGCCAGCAGCTCTCAGCTAGCGGGGGCTTGGAATGAGCAGTTCTTC